This is a list of T cell receptor beta chains from one sample in a study of OX40 agonist ivuxolimab in advanced cancers. Assay used: immunoSEQ multiplex PCR; TCRdb lists only in-frame clones, some missing. The table has tens of thousands of clones, 75% to 90% seen once; the top ten hold 0.37%. Sequencing used CD4+ or CD8+ T cells sorted from blood, obtained in a trial of the OX40 agonist ivuxolimab. All receptors derive from an adult with an advanced solid tumor such as melanoma, head and neck, liver or kidney cancer. Each CDR3 is given with its conserved first and last residue. The D gene is left open where the match is weak. Expanded clones get a size class; other rows say once, few or many, or leave the size out.

TRBJ2-7 | TRBV27 | - | - | TGTGCCAGCAGTTTTTTAGCTGAGGCTTGGGAGCAGTACTTC | CASSFLAEAWEQYF
TRBJ2-7 | TRBV7-9 | - | TRBD2 | TGTGCCAGCAGCTCCGGACTAGCGGGAGCTAGTTTGGACGAGCAGTACTTC | CASSSGLAGASLDEQYF
TRBJ2-1 | TRBV4-1 | - | TRBD1 | TGCGCCAGCAGCCAAACGATAAAAGGGGGCGGATCCTTTTACAATGAGCAGTTCTTC | CASSQTIKGGGSFYNEQFF
TRBJ1-1 | TRBV19 | - | - | TGTGCCAGTAGTATAGAGGGCAGGAAGAACACTGAAGCTTTCTTT | CASSIEGRKNTEAFF
TRBJ2-2 | TRBV19 | - | TRBD2 | TGTGCCAGTACCCTAGGGGCGGGAGAGGCCGGGGAGCTGTTTTTT | CASTLGAGEAGELFF
TRBJ1-5 | TRBV10-3 | once | - | TGTGCCATCAGTGCAGAGGGTAACCAGCCCCAGCATTTT | CAISAEGNQPQHF
TRBJ1-3 | TRBV6-5 | - | - | TGTGCCAGCAGTTACTCGACGGGACTGGGAAACACCATATATTTT | CASSYSTGLGNTIYF
TRBJ1-2 | TRBV10-3 | - | - | TGTGCCATCAGTGATGGCTACCCGGACGGCTACACCTTC | CAISDGYPDGYTF
TRBJ2-7 | TRBV6-1 | - | - | TGTGCCAGCAGTGCGGTGCAGGGATACGAGCAGTACTTC | CASSAVQGYEQYF
TRBJ2-2 | TRBV6-1 | - | TRBD1 | TGTGCCAGCAGTGAAAGCCCGACAGGGGACACCGGGGAGCTGTTTTTT | CASSESPTGDTGELFF
TRBJ1-2 | TRBV7-3 | - | TRBD1 | TGTGCCAGCAGCCTCACAGGGGGAAGTAATGGCTACACCTTC | CASSLTGGSNGYTF
TRBJ2-7 | TRBV11-2 | once | TRBD1 | TGTGCCAGCAGCTTGATACCCCGGCCTCGACAGGGGAAGAGGTACGAGCAGTACTTC | CASSLIPRPRQGKRYEQYF
TRBJ2-1 | TRBV4-2 | - | - | TGTGCCAGCAGCCAAGGGGGGCGGAACAAGGTCTACAATGAGCAGTTCTTC | CASSQGGRNKVYNEQFF
TRBJ2-5 | TRBV18 | - | - | TGTGCCAGCTCACTTCGGCGGTCGGAGACCCAGTACTTC | CASSLRRSETQYF
TRBJ2-7 | TRBV19 | - | TRBD1 | TGTGCCAGTAGTACCAGGACAGGGCGCTACGAGCAGTACTTC | CASSTRTGRYEQYF
TRBJ2-3 | TRBV10-2 | - | TRBD2 | TGCGCCAGCAGTAGCGGGGGAGGCGATACGCAGTATTTT | CASSSGGGDTQYF
TRBJ2-7 | TRBV28 | - | TRBD1 | TGTGCCAGCAGTTCCGGGACAGGGACAAACTACGAGCAGTACTTC | CASSSGTGTNYEQYF
TRBJ1-4 | TRBV7-6 | - | TRBD1 | TGTGCCAGCAGCACCGGACAGGTGACTAATGAAAAACTGTTTTTT | CASSTGQVTNEKLFF
TRBJ1-2 | TRBV6-1 | - | - | TGTGCCAGCAGTGAAGCGTTGGGACTGTATGGCTACACCTTC | CASSEALGLYGYTF
TRBJ2-3 | TRBV30 | - | - | TGTGCCTGGAACAGGGACACAGATACGCAGTATTTT | CAWNRDTDTQYF
TRBJ1-2 | TRBV19 | - | - | TGTGCCAGTAGCGGCAGCTTCTATGGCTACACCTTC | CASSGSFYGYTF
TRBJ2-3 | TRBV11-3 | once | - | TGTGCCAGCAGCTTAGGCGGCGGTACCTACACAGATACGCAGTATTTT | CASSLGGGTYTDTQYF
TRBJ2-3 | TRBV11-3 | - | TRBD1 | TGTGCCAGCAGCAATACCGGGACAGGGGCAGATACGCAGTATTTT | CASSNTGTGADTQYF
TRBJ2-7 | TRBV2 | - | - | TGTGCCAGCAAGGAGCGCTTCACCTACGAGCAGTACTTC | CASKERFTYEQYF
TRBJ2-7 | TRBV11-2 | few | TRBD2 | TGTGCCAGCAGCTCTAGCGGAAGCTCCTACGAGCAGTACTTC | CASSSSGSSYEQYF
TRBJ1-5 | TRBV2 | - | TRBD1 | TGTGCCAGCAGTGAGGACAGGGGGCGCCGGCAGCCCCAGCATTTT | CASSEDRGRRQPQHF
TRBJ2-7 | TRBV11-3 | - | TRBD1 | TGTGCCAGCAGCTTGAGGCAGGGGGCCCACGAGCAGTACTTC | CASSLRQGAHEQYF
TRBJ2-7 | TRBV5-1 | - | TRBD1 | TGCGCCAGCAGCATCGGACAGGGCGAGCAGTACTTC | CASSIGQGEQYF
TRBJ2-2 | TRBV6-5 | - | - | TGTGCCAGCAGTTACGTGACTGGCGGCACCGGGGAGCTGTTTTTT | CASSYVTGGTGELFF
TRBJ1-4 | TRBV15 | - | - | TGTGCCACCAGCAGAGATTCCGCAGCAACTAATGAAAAACTGTTTTTT | CATSRDSAATNEKLFF
TRBJ2-7 | TRBV28 | - | - | TGTGCCAGCAGTCGACAGCTCTACGAGCAGTACTTC | CASSRQLYEQYF
TRBJ1-2 | TRBV18 | - | - | TGTGCCAGCTCACCCCAACGGGGGGCGCGGGATGGCTACACCTTC | CASSPQRGARDGYTF
TRBJ2-1 | TRBV18 | - | TRBD2 | TGTGCCAGCTCACCAAACAGCATGACTAGCGGGTCCCCCAATGAGCAGTTCTTC | CASSPNSMTSGSPNEQFF
TRBJ2-7 | TRBV18 | - | TRBD1 | TGTGCCAGCTCACCCGCGGCAGCGACAGGGGATGAGCAGTACTTC | CASSPAAATGDEQYF
TRBJ2-5 | TRBV12-5 | - | - | TGTGCTAGTGGTTACCGCCGGGACCTAGAGACCCAGTACTTC | CASGYRRDLETQYF
TRBJ2-7 | TRBV19 | - | - | TGTGCCAGTAGTAGTCGGACACCCTTCTCCTACGAGCAGTACTTC | CASSSRTPFSYEQYF
TRBJ2-2 | TRBV7-3 | few | TRBD2 | TGTGCCAGCAGCTTCCCTAGCGGGGGGACCAACACCGGGGAGCTGTTTTTT | CASSFPSGGTNTGELFF
TRBJ1-6 | TRBV6-6 | - | - | TGTGCCAGCAGTTACCCCGTTGCTAATTCACCCCTCCACTTT | CASSYPVANSPLHF
TRBJ2-7 | TRBV5-4 | - | - | TGTGCCAGCAGCGTGGGGGCGGGATACGAGCAGTACTTC | CASSVGAGYEQYF
TRBJ1-4 | TRBV18 | - | - | TGTGCCAGCTCACCAGGGTCTAATGAAAAACTGTTTTTT | CASSPGSNEKLFF
TRBJ1-2 | TRBV7-9 | - | - | TGTGCCAGCAGCCAGAGCCAGGGAGGTGGCTACACCTTC | CASSQSQGGGYTF
TRBJ2-7 | TRBV19 | - | TRBD2 | TGTGCCAGTAGTTCCACCCACCTAGCGGGAGACTACGAGCAGTACTTC | CASSSTHLAGDYEQYF